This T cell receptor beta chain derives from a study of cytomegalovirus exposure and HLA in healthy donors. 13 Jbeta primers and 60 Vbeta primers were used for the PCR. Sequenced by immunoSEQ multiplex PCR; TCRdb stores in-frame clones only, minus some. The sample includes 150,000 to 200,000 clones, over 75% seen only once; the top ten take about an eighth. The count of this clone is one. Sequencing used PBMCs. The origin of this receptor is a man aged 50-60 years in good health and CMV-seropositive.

The CDR3 DNA reads as TGTGCCAGCCTCCCCGGGACAACGAACACCGGGGAGCTGTTTTTT. Translating gives CASLPGTTNTGELFF. The chain is built from TRBV6-5 and TRBJ2-2; D is possibly TRBD1 (6 bases). CDR1 is MNHEY, CDR2 SVGAGI, per germline. V was shortened by 8 bases and J by 0 bases, with 13 bases between the two germline ends. There are 15 residues in the CDR3.